This TCR beta chain was documented in a study of blood T cell repertoires in COVID-19 (dated by TCRdb to the early 2020s). Study-wide context: The collaborator samples originated in the United States, Italy and Spain and spanned the acute and convalescent phases of COVID-19. The material from the prospective study consisted of cDNA or gDNA derived from T cells, B-cell-depleted T cells, or PBMCs. Subjects who had been exposed to COVID-19, were actively infected with it, or had recovered from it provided the deeply sampled blood TCRbeta repertoires that made up the dataset. The repertoires were released in a freely available public database meant as a resource for research on the immune response to SARS-CoV-2. The samples were drawn from two sources: the first 160 participants of the ongoing ImmuneRACE study, and 1,254 subjects contributed by 6 global collaborators. Nearly every sample came with metadata listing a de-identified subject ID, COVID-19 status, age in years and sex. Where available, HLA class I and class II types were taken from metadata supplied by the sample provider and were not determined by assay-based typing. The investigation overall reported the following: How much clinical and demographic metadata was included differed by source and by participant, and the metadata was provided uncurated.

Each collaborating institution followed its own protocols to collect whole blood in K2EDTA tubes. For TCRbeta analysis, collaborator samples were shipped as frozen whole blood, as isolated PBMCs, or as DNA extracted from either sample type. V and J are truncated by 0 bases and 8 bases respectively, leaving an intervening sequence of 14 bases. The CDR3, cysteine through phenylalanine, is 15 amino acids long. The kept DNA is CDR3 alone, 45 bases in frame from the first base. CDR1 and CDR2 are read off the germline V gene as MDHEN and SYDVKM. This clone was found a few times. Its antigen is unknown. No qualities accompany the bases; no much larger clone lies one base away. The immunoSEQ Assay, a bias-controlled multiplex PCR, was used to amplify TCRbeta CDR3 regions from genomic DNA. The authors processed their data as follows. The number of nucleated cells in each sample was estimated from the amplification of reference gene primers within the assay. To quantify the absolute abundance of each unique TCRbeta CDR3 rearrangement, sequence reads were collapsed and filtered. For each sample, productive Simpson clonality was calculated by taking the square root of Simpson's diversity index across productive rearrangements. Imported from immuneACCESS, the table was reduced by TCRdb to in-frame sequences with V and J called. These copies leave out some clones; in studies compared against another copy, an unresolved V gene accounts for under half, and the cause of the remainder is not known. V, J and clone size are taken as reported in that table, and D and trimming were inferred from the DNA itself. The sample data list 300,000 to 400,000 clones, and around 87% of these were observed just once. The biggest ten clones account for 3% of the sample.

Material for sequencing was peripheral blood. The clonotype was recovered from a human donor in a cohort sampled during active COVID-19. Recombination joined TRBV28 with TRBJ2-1; a confident D gene designation cannot be given. The CDR3: CASSLWALSRDEQFF. Here is the DNA: TGTGCCAGCAGTTTATGGGCCTTATCCCGGGATGAGCAGTTCTTC.